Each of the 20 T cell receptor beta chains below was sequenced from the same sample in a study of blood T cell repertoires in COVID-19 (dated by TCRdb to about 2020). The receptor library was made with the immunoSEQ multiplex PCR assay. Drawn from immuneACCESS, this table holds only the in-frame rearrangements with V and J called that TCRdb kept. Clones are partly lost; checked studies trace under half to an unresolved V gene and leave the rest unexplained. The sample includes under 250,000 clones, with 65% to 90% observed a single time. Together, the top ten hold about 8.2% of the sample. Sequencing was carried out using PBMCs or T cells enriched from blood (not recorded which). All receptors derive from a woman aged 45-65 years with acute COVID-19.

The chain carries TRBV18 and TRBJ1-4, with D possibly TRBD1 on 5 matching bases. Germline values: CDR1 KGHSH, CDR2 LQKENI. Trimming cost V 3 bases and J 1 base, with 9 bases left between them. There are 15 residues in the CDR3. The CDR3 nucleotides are TGTGCCAGCTCACCGGGGCAAGTAACTAATGAAAAACTGTTTTTT. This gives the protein CASSPGQVTNEKLFF.

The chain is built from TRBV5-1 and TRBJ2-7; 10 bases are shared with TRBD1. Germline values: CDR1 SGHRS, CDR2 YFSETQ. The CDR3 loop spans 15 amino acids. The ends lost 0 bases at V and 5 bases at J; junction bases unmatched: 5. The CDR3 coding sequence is TGCGCCAGCAGCTTGGCACAGGGACAGGGGAACGAGCAGTACTTC. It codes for CASSLAQGQGNEQYF.

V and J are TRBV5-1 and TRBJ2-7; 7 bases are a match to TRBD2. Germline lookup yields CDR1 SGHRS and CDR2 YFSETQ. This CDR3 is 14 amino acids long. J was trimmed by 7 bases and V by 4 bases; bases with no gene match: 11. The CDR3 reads CASSPRGGAYEQYF. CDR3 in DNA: TGCGCCAGCAGCCCCCGGGGAGGGGCGTATGAGCAGTACTTC.

The CDR3 loop is CASRDSSGGAAFDNEQFF. CDR3 nucleotides: TGTGCCAGTCGAGATTCTAGCGGGGGGGCCGCATTTGACAATGAGCAGTTCTTC. This chain links TRBV19 with TRBJ2-1; 12 nucleotides line up with TRBD2. V gave up 8 bases and J gave up 5 bases; unmatched junction bases: 16. The CDR3 runs to 18 residues. The germline V gene encodes CDR1 LNHDA and CDR2 SQIVND (reference sequence).

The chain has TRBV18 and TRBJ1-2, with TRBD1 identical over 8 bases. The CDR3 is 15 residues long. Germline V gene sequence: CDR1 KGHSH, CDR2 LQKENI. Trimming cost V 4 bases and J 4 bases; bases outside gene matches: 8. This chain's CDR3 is CASSRETGAFYGYTF. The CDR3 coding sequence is TGTGCCAGCTCACGGGAGACAGGGGCCTTCTATGGCTACACCTTC.

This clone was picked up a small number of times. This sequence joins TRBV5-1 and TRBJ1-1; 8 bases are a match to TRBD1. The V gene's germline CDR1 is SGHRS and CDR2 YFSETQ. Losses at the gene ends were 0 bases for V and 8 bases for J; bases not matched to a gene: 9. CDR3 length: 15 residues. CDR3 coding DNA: TGCGCCAGCAGCTTGGATATACAGGGGGGGTTGGAAGCTTTCTTT. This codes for CASSLDIQGGLEAFF.

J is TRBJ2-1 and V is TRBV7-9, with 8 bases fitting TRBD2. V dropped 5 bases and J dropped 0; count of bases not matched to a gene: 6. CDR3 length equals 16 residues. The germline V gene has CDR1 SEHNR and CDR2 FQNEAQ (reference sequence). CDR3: CASSPVAGSSYNEQFF. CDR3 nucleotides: TGTGCCAGCAGCCCGGTAGCGGGGAGCTCCTACAATGAGCAGTTCTTC.

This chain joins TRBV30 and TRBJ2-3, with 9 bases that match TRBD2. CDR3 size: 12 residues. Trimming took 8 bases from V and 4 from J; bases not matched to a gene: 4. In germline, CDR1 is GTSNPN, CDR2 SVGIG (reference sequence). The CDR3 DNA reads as TGTGCCACGGGCGGGGGGGCAGATACGCAGTATTTT. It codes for CATGGGADTQYF. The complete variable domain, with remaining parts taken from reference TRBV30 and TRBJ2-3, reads SQTIHQWPATLVQPVGSPLSLECTVEGTSNPNLYWYRQAAGRGLQLLFYSVGIGQISSEVPQNLSASRPQDRQFILSSKKLLLSDSGFYLCATGGGADTQYFGPGTRLTVL.

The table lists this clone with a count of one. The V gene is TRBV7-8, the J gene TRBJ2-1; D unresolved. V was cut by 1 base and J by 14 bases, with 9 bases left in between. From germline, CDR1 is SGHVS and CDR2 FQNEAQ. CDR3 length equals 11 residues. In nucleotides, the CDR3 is TGTGCCAGCAGCTTAGATGAGGCGGAGTTCTTC. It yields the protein CASSLDEAEFF.

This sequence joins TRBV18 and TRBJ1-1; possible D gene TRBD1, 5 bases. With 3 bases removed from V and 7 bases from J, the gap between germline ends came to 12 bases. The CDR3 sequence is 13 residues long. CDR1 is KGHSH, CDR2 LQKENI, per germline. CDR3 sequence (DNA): TGTGCCAGCTCACCTGGGGCCGGCGGTGAAGCTTTCTTT. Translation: CASSPGAGGEAFF. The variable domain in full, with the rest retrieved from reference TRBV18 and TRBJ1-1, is NAGVMQNPRHLVRRRGQEARLRCSPMKGHSHVYWYRQLPEEGLKFMVYLQKENIIDESGMPKERFSAEFPKEGPSILRIQQVVRGDSAAYFCASSPGAGGEAFFGQGTRLTVV.

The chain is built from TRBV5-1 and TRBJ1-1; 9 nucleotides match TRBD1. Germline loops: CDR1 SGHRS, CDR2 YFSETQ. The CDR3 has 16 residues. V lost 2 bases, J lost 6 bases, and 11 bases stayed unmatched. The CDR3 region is CASSLGGTGGASEAFF. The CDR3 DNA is TGCGCCAGCAGCTTAGGGGGAACAGGGGGCGCTTCTGAAGCTTTCTTT. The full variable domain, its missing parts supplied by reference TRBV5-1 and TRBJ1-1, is KAGVTQTPRYLIKTRGQQVTLSCSPISGHRSVSWYQQTPGQGLQFLFEYFSETQRNKGNFPGRFSGRQFSNSRSEMNVSTLELGDSALYLCASSLGGTGGASEAFFGQGTRLTVV.

The CDR3 spells CSVAGGYTEAFF. The DNA of the CDR3 is TGCAGCGTTGCAGGGGGATACACTGAAGCTTTCTTT. V and J are TRBV29-1 and TRBJ1-1; 7 bases agree with TRBD1. The CDR3 runs 12 residues. V lost 4 bases to trimming and J lost 3 bases; unmatched junction nucleotides: 2. CDR1 is SQVTM, CDR2 ANQGSEA, per germline.

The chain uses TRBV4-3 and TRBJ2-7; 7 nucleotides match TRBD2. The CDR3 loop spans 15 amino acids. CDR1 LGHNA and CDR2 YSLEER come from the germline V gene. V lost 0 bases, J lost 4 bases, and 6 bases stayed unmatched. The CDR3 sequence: CASSQEASSGYEQYF. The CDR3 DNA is TGCGCCAGCAGCCAAGAAGCATCTAGCGGTTACGAGCAGTACTTC.

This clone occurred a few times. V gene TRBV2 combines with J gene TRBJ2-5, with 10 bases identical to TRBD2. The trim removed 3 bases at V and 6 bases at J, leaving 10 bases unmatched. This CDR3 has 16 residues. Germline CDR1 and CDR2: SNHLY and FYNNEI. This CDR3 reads CASSESTSGVGKTQYF. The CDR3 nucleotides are TGTGCCAGCAGTGAGAGTACTAGCGGGGTAGGGAAGACCCAGTACTTC.

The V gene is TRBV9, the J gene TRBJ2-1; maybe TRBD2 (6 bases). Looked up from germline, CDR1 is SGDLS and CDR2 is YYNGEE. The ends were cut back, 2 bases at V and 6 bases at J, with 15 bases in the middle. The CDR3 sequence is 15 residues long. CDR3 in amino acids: CASSVLAENFNEQFF. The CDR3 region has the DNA TGTGCCAGCAGCGTTTTAGCGGAAAACTTCAATGAGCAGTTCTTC.

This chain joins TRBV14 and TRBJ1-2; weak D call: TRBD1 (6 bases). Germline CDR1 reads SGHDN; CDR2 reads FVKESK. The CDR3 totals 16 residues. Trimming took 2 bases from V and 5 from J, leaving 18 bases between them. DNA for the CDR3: TGTGCCAGCAGCCAAACCCAGACAGGACCCTTATATGGCTACACCTTC. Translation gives CASSQTQTGPLYGYTF.

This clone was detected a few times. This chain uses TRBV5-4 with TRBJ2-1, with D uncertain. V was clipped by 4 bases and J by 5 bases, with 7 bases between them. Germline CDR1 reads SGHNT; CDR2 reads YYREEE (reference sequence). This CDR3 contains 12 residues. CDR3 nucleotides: TGTGCCAGCAGCCAACAAGACAATGAGCAGTTCTTC. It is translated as CASSQQDNEQFF.

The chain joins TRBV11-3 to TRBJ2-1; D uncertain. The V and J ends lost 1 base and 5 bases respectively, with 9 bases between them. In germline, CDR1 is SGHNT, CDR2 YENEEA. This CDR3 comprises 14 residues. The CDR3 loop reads CASSLGNEDNEQFF. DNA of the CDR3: TGTGCCAGCAGCTTAGGTAATGAGGACAATGAGCAGTTCTTC.

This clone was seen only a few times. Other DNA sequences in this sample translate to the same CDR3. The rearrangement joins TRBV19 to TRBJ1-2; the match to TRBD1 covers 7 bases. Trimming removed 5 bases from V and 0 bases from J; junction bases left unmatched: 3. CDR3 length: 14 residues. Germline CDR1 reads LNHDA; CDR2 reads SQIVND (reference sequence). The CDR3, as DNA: TGTGCCAGTAGTCCAGGGACAGCTAACTATGGCTACACCTTC. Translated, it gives CASSPGTANYGYTF.

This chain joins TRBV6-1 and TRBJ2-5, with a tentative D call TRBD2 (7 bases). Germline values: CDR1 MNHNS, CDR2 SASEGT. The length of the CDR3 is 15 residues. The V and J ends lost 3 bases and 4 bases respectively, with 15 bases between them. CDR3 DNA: TGTGCCAGCAGTGATTGGGGCGGGGGCGGAGAGACCCAGTACTTC. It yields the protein CASSDWGGGGETQYF.